Below, 21 T cell receptor beta chains from the same sample are listed, as sequenced in a study of cytomegalovirus exposure and HLA in healthy donors. The PCR ran on 60 Vbeta and 13 Jbeta primers. Sequencing used immunoSEQ multiplex PCR; TCRdb keeps in-frame clones, though not all of them. The sample lists about 170,000 clones, around 74% occurring once. Sequencing used PBMCs. Every receptor here comes from a female donor in good health and CMV-seronegative.

This chain links TRBV4-1 with TRBJ1-1; D unclear. V gave up 0 bases and J gave up 6 bases, with 11 bases separating them. This CDR3 has 14 amino acids. Germline CDR1 is MGHRA and CDR2 is YSYEKL. In DNA, the CDR3 is TGCGCCAGCAGCCAAGATGGCGGGTACGCTGAAGCTTTCTTT. Encoded protein: CASSQDGGYAEAFF.

The V and J genes are TRBV25-1 and TRBJ1-2; D is ambiguous. Trimming removed 0 bases from V and 7 bases from J, with 12 bases in between. Looked up from germline, CDR1 is MGHDK and CDR2 is SYGVNS. There are 14 residues in the CDR3. For the CDR3, the DNA is TGTGCCAGCAGTGAATATCTAAGGGAGAGTGGCTACACCTTC. It is translated as CASSEYLRESGYTF.

This rearrangement joins TRBV2 to TRBJ1-5, with D perhaps matching TRBD1 (6 bases). Trimming removed 0 bases from V and 6 bases from J, with 12 bases in between. The length of the CDR3 is 15 residues. The germline CDR1 and CDR2 sequences are SNHLY and FYNNEI. CDR3 sequence reads: CASSEARQDSQPQHF. CDR3 sequence (DNA): TGTGCCAGCAGTGAAGCTAGACAGGACAGTCAGCCCCAGCATTTT.

As DNA, the CDR3 is TGTGCCAGCAGCTCCCCGGGAAGCGGGAGTAACACCGGGGAGCTGTTTTTT. It codes for CASSSPGSGSNTGELFF. The chain combines TRBV11-2 with TRBJ2-2; 8 bases match TRBD2. This CDR3 has 17 amino acids. Germline V gives CDR1 SGHAT, CDR2 FQNNGV. With V trimmed by 4 bases and J by 2 bases, 9 bases remained unmatched.

The chain recombines TRBV4-1 with TRBJ2-5, with 9 bases lining up with TRBD2. Germline lookup yields CDR1 MGHRA and CDR2 YSYEKL. The CDR3 length is 15 residues. After removal of 3 bases from V and 5 bases from J, the junction contained 7 bases not matched to a gene. The CDR3 DNA is TGCGCCAGCAGCCAGATAGCGGGAGATGGGGAGACCCAGTACTTC. This sequence encodes CASSQIAGDGETQYF.

This clone was counted between two and nine times. At the DNA level, this CDR3 is encoded by other sequences in the same sample as well. This sequence joins TRBV2 and TRBJ2-3; a weak D match, TRBD2 (6 bases). V gave up 4 bases and J gave up 2 bases, with 13 bases separating them. CDR3 size: 15 residues. CDR1 and CDR2 from the germline V gene are SNHLY and FYNNEI. The chain's CDR3 is CASSGRGGVTDTQYF. The CDR3 DNA follows: TGTGCCAGCAGTGGTAGGGGCGGGGTCACAGATACGCAGTATTTT. Filled out from reference TRBV2 and TRBJ2-3, the complete variable domain reads EPEVTQTPSHQVTQMGQEVILRCVPISNHLYFYWYRQILGQKVEFLVSFYNNEISEKSEIFDDQFSVERPDGSNFTLKIRSTKLEDSAMYFCASSGRGGVTDTQYFGPGTRLTVL.

The chain couples TRBV6-1 to TRBJ2-1; 10 bases agree with TRBD2. J gave up 0 bases and V 4 bases, and 9 bases lay outside the gene matches. The CDR3 length is 18 residues. From germline, CDR1 is MNHNS and CDR2 SASEGT. The CDR3 region has the DNA TGTGCCAGCAGTGTTTACGGGACTAGCGAAAGCTCCTACAATGAGCAGTTCTTC. This codes for CASSVYGTSESSYNEQFF.

A single count supports this clone. This CDR3 reads CSGFSGDWQFF. CDR3 DNA sequence: TGCAGCGGGTTCAGCGGGGATTGGCAGTTCTTC. The gene calls are TRBV29-1 and TRBJ2-1, with 7 bases aligning to TRBD2. The V gene end was trimmed by 7 bases and the J gene end by 12 bases; junction bases not matched to a gene: 9. Germline V lookup: CDR1 SQVTM, CDR2 ANQGSEA. The CDR3 runs to 11 residues.

The chain links TRBV30 to TRBJ2-1, with a tentative D call TRBD2 (5 bases). CDR3 length equals 15 residues. V was trimmed by 8 bases and J by 0 bases, leaving 17 bases between them. Germline CDR1 GTSNPN, CDR2 SVGIG (reference sequence). CDR3 nucleotide sequence: TGTGCCACAGCTTCCGGGATTGTCTCCTACAATGAGCAGTTCTTC. Amino acids: CATASGIVSYNEQFF.

This sequence joins TRBV7-9 and TRBJ2-3; 9 nucleotides line up with TRBD2. Losses at the gene ends were 6 bases for V and 2 bases for J; bases not matched to a gene: 3. The CDR3 loop spans 14 amino acids. Germline V CDR1 and CDR2: SEHNR, FQNEAQ (reference sequence). The CDR3 loop reads CASRGTSSTDTQYF. Here the CDR3 DNA reads TGTGCCAGCAGGGGGACTAGCTCCACAGATACGCAGTATTTT.

This clone is a singleton in its sample. The V call is TRBV18, the J call TRBJ1-2; a weak D match, TRBD1 (6 bases). The ends were cut back, 5 bases at V and 3 bases at J, with 13 bases in the middle. Germline V lookup: CDR1 KGHSH, CDR2 LQKENI. This CDR3 spans 14 amino acids. The CDR3, as DNA: TGTGCCAGCTCAGTGACAGGCGAATACTATGGCTACACCTTC. Residues: CASSVTGEYYGYTF.

The chain links TRBV1 to TRBJ1-5; the table's D call, TRBD1, was not checked against the DNA. TRBV1 is deemed a pseudogene. The CDR3 consists of 16 residues. This CDR3 is CTSSPSRQGSHQPQHF. CDR3 in DNA: TGCACCAGCAGCCCTTCTCGGCAGGGCAGCCATCAGCCCCAGCATTTT.

CDR3 nucleotide sequence: TGCGCCAGCAGCTCGGGGGGCCTTACAGATACGCAGTATTTT. It yields the protein CASSSGGLTDTQYF. The V and J genes are TRBV5-1 and TRBJ2-3; the D gene is possibly TRBD2 (7 bases). The germline gives CDR1 SGHRS, CDR2 YFSETQ. The CDR3 consists of 14 residues. V was cut by 3 bases and J by 3 bases, with 11 bases left in between.

A few counts support this clone. V gene TRBV4-2 combines with J gene TRBJ2-1, with 7 bases matching TRBD2. The germline V gene encodes CDR1 LGHNA and CDR2 YNFKEQ. V trimming: 1 base; J trimming: 4 bases; junction bases outside the gene matches: 4. The CDR3 covers 15 residues. The CDR3 sequence is CASSQGEGPYNEQFF. The CDR3 bases are TGTGCCAGCAGCCAAGGGGAGGGCCCATACAATGAGCAGTTCTTC.

This clone showed up just once. The chain links TRBV9 to TRBJ2-7; TRBD1 matches 7 bases. The CDR3 has 18 residues. Trimming cost V 3 bases and J 4 bases; bases outside gene matches: 19. In germline, CDR1 is SGDLS, CDR2 YYNGEE. CDR3 in DNA: TGTGCCAGCAGCGCCGCCCCAGACGGTCGGGACAGCCTATACGAGCAGTACTTC. Protein product: CASSAAPDGRDSLYEQYF.

This chain links TRBV7-3 with TRBJ2-5, with D hard to call. CDR1 SGHTA and CDR2 FQGTGA come from the germline V gene. V gave up 2 bases and J gave up 4 bases, with 14 bases separating them. The CDR3 is 15 residues long. The CDR3 sequence is CASSLDRARGETQYF. The CDR3 DNA is TGTGCCAGCAGCTTAGATCGAGCCCGAGGAGAGACCCAGTACTTC.

The CDR3 region has the DNA TGTGCCAGCAGTGAAGCCTATCAGACAGGGGCCAGCTACACCTTC. Its translation: CASSEAYQTGASYTF. The chain combines TRBV6-1 with TRBJ1-2; 8 bases line up with TRBD1. From germline, CDR1 is MNHNS and CDR2 SASEGT. The CDR3 loop spans 15 amino acids. J lost 9 bases, V lost 0 bases, and 9 bases had no gene match.

The J gene is TRBJ2-7, the V gene TRBV19, with 10 bases lining up with TRBD1. V shed 5 bases, J shed 2 bases, and the junction held 15 bases outside the gene matches. The germline V gene encodes CDR1 LNHDA and CDR2 SQIVND (reference sequence). This CDR3 is 18 amino acids long. The DNA of the CDR3 is TGTGCCAGTAGTTTACCGTCCTCCGGGACAGGGGTCCCCTACGAGCAGTACTTC. Translated: CASSLPSSGTGVPYEQYF.

The V gene is TRBV5-1, the J gene TRBJ2-3; D not certain. The CDR3 loop spans 14 amino acids. Trimming shortened V by 0 bases and J by 2 bases, and 7 bases separated the two germline ends. Per the germline V gene, CDR1 is SGHRS and CDR2 is YFSETQ. In nucleotides, the CDR3 is TGCGCCAGCAGCTTGGAACAGATCACAGATACGCAGTATTTT. Amino acids: CASSLEQITDTQYF.

V is TRBV9 and J is TRBJ2-7, with 10 nucleotides matching TRBD2. The germline gives CDR1 SGDLS, CDR2 YYNGEE. This CDR3 contains 15 residues. Trimming cost V 2 bases and J 3 bases; bases outside gene matches: 5. CDR3 bases: TGTGCCAGCAGCGTCACTAGCGGGAACTACTACGAGCAGTACTTC. Translated, it gives CASSVTSGNYYEQYF. Based on the CDR3 plus reference TRBV9 and TRBJ2-7, the full variable domain is DSGVTQTPKHLITATGQRVTLRCSPRSGDLSVYWYQQSLDQGLQFLIQYYNGEERAKGNILERFSAQQFPDLHSELNLSSLELGDSALYFCASSVTSGNYYEQYFGPGTRLTVT.

This chain joins TRBV5-6 and TRBJ2-7; 11 nucleotides line up with TRBD2. In germline, CDR1 is SGHDT, CDR2 YYEEEE. With 10 bases clipped from V and 2 bases from J, the junction kept 5 bases outside the gene matches. The CDR3 is 13 amino acids. The CDR3, as DNA: TGTGCCTTTAAGACTAGCGGGGCCTACGAGCAGTACTTC. Translating gives CAFKTSGAYEQYF. Using reference TRBV5-6 and TRBJ2-7 for the parts outside the CDR3, the full variable domain is DAGVTQSPTHLIKTRGQQVTLRCSPKSGHDTVSWYQQALGQGPQFIFQYYEEEERQRGNFPDRFSGHQFPNYSSELNVNALLLGDSALYLCAFKTSGAYEQYFGPGTRLTVT.